This T cell receptor (beta chain) appears in the sequencing data of a study of human T cells and chemical hapten exposure. Study background: An approximately 2 cm by approximately 2 cm inner upper arm patch received 2% DPC for sensitization.

As for time point: patch test 2, 6 weeks after DPC sensitization. Treatment described: therapeutic diphenylcyclopropenone sensitization with weekly scalp DPC. A single record per CDR3 protein comes from TCRdb applying MiXCR to the RACE reads. The sample consists of about 140,000 distinct CDR3 sequences, 10% to 15% of them appearing once. This clonotype originated in a woman aged 45-60 years with alopecia areata. Some clones in this sample may be carry-over from other donors' samples. The specimen comprised whole blood, sampled in connection with sensitization to the hapten diphenylcyclopropenone (DPC).

CDR3 coding DNA: TGTGCCAGTAGTATAGAAGGGAGGTACAATGAGCAGTTCTTC. Protein: CASSIEGRYNEQFF. The chain employs TRBV19 and TRBJ2-1; tentatively, D is TRBD2 (6 bases). With 0 bases removed from V and 4 bases from J, the gap between germline ends came to 7 bases. In germline, CDR1 is LNHDA, CDR2 SQIVND (reference sequence). The CDR3 extends over 14 amino acids.